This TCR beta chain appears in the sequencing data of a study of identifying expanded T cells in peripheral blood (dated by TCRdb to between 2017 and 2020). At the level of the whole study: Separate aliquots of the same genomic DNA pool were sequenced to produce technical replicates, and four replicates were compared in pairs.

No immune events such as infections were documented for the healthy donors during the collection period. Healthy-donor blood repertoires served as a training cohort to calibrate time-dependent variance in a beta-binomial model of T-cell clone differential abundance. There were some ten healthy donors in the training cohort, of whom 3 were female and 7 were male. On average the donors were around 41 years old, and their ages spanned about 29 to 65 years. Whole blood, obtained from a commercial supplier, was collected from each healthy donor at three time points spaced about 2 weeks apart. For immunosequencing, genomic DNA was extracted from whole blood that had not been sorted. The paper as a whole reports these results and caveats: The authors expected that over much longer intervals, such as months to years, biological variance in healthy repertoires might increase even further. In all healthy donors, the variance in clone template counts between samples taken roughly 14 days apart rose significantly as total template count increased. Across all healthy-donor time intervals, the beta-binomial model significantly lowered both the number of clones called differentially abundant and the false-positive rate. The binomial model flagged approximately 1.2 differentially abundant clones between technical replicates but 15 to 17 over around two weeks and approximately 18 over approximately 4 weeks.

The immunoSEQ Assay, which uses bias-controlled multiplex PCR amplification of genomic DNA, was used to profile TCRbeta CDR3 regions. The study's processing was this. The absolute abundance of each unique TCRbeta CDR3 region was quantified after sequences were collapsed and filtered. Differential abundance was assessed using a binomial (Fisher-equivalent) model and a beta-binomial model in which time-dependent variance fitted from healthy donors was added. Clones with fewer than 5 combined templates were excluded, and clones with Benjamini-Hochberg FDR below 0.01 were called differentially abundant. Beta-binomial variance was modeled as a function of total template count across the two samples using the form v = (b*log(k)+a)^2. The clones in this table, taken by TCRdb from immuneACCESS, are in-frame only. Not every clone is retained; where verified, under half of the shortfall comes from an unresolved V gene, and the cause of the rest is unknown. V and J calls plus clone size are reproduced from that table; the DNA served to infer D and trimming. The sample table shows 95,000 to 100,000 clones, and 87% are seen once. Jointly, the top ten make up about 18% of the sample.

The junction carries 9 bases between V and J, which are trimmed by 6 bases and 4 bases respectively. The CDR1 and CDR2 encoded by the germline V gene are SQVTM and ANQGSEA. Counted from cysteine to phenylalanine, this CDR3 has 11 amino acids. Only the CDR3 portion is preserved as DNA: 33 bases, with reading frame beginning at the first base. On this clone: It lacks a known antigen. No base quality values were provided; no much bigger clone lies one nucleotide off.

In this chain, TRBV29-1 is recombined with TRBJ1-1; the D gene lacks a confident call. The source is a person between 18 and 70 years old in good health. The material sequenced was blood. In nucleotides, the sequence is TGCAGCGTCCTGGAAGGCACTGAAGCTTTCTTT. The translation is CSVLEGTEAFF.